A selection of T cell receptor beta chains follows, all from one sample in a study of T-cell memory formation after mild COVID-19. In TCRdb, the 5' RACE reads were re-called with MiXCR into one record per CDR3 protein. The sample consists of under 550,000 distinct CDR3 sequences, 15% to 20% of them appearing once. Input material: PBMCs or a T cell subset sorted from them (not recorded which). Receptor source: a man between 18 and 35 years old who had mild COVID-19 (a few samples of this study predate the infection). Cell type and time point are not known. Each CDR3 is given with its conserved first and last residue. D genes are given only for firm matches. Size values are once, few and many counts, or a class for expanded clones, and some rows have none.

v_call,d_call,j_call,clone_size,cdr3_aa,cdr3_nt
TRBV6-5,NA,TRBJ2-7,few,CASRSPNAQSRQYF,TGTGCCAGCAGGTCTCCCAATGCCCAAAGTAGGCAGTACTTC
TRBV7-9,NA,TRBJ1-4,few,CASSTDRRLFF,TGTGCCAGCAGCACCGACCGGAGGCTGTTTTTT
TRBV4-1,TRBD1,TRBJ1-2,NA,CASSQGQGTNYGYTF,TGCGCCAGCAGCCAGGGACAGGGGACTAACTATGGCTACACCTTC
TRBV11-2,TRBD2,TRBJ2-7,NA,CASSPGTSAYEQYF,TGTGCCAGCAGCCCCGGGACTAGCGCCTACGAGCAGTACTTC
TRBV15,TRBD2,TRBJ2-1,few,CATSRGLAGGPNEQFF,TGTGCCACCAGCAGGGGACTAGCGGGGGGACCTAATGAGCAGTTCTTC
TRBV12-3/TRBV12-4,NA,TRBJ1-6,NA,CASSLTGPRSPLHF,TGTGCCAGCAGTTTAACAGGGCCTCGTTCACCCCTCCACTTT
TRBV27,TRBD1,TRBJ2-7,few,CASSPGQGLTEQYF,TGTGCCAGCAGTCCAGGACAGGGCTTGACCGAGCAGTACTTC
TRBV7-3,TRBD2,TRBJ2-3,many,CASSLGLAATDTQYF,TGTGCCAGCAGCTTGGGACTAGCGGCCACAGATACGCAGTATTTT
TRBV7-2,TRBD2,TRBJ2-5,many,CASSPRRGETQYF,TGTGCCAGCAGCCCCCGGCGGGGGGAGACCCAGTACTTC
TRBV7-3,NA,TRBJ2-3,many,CASSASGYTDTQYF,TGTGCCAGCAGCGCCAGCGGTTACACAGATACGCAGTATTTT
TRBV10-3,TRBD1,TRBJ1-1,few,CAISGGQPGTEAFF,TGTGCCATCAGTGGGGGACAGCCTGGCACTGAAGCTTTCTTT
TRBV5-5,NA,TRBJ1-1,NA,CASSLGQVYTEAFF,TGTGCCAGCAGCTTGGGACAGGTATACACTGAAGCTTTCTTT
TRBV30,NA,TRBJ1-1,NA,CAWSVGGGTEAFF,TGTGCCTGGAGTGTTGGGGGCGGCACTGAAGCTTTCTTT
TRBV5-1,NA,TRBJ2-5,few,CASSLGAQVEETQYF,TGCGCCAGCAGCTTGGGCGCGCAGGTCGAGGAGACCCAGTACTTC
TRBV5-1,TRBD2,TRBJ2-3,many,CASSLRLAGSTDTQYF,TGTGCCAGCAGCTTGCGGCTAGCGGGGAGCACAGATACGCAGTATTTT
TRBV6-2/TRBV6-3,TRBD2,TRBJ2-5,many,CATRLAGDETQYF,TGTGCCACCCGACTAGCGGGGGACGAGACCCAGTACTTC
TRBV20-1,NA,TRBJ1-2,few,CSARVGREYGYTF,TGCAGTGCTAGAGTGGGGAGGGAGTATGGCTACACCTTC
TRBV7-9,NA,TRBJ2-1,few,CASSLTGWLEQFF,TGTGCCAGCAGCTTAACAGGGTGGCTTGAGCAGTTCTTC
TRBV7-2,NA,TRBJ1-2,few,CASSRTRANYGYTF,TGTGCCAGCAGCCGGACTCGAGCTAACTATGGCTACACCTTC
TRBV4-3,NA,TRBJ2-3,few,CASSQDAGRWTTDTQYF,TGCGCCAGCAGCCAAGACGCGGGACGGTGGACCACAGATACGCAGTATTTT
TRBV7-2,NA,TRBJ2-5,NA,CASSLALRGGRETQYF,TGTGCCAGCAGCTTAGCGCTTCGCGGAGGCAGAGAGACCCAGTACTTC
TRBV5-1,NA,TRBJ2-3,few,CASSLVPGLSGNTQYF,TGCGCCAGCAGCTTGGTTCCGGGGCTGTCAGGAAATACGCAGTATTTT
TRBV6-1,NA,TRBJ1-6,NA,CASSTRGTQDSPLHF,TGTGCCAGCAGTACCCGAGGGACACAAGATTCACCCCTCCACTTT
TRBV19,NA,TRBJ2-1,NA,CASTARGKSYNEQFF,TGTGCCAGTACCGCCCGGGGCAAATCCTACAATGAGCAGTTCTTC
TRBV6-5,NA,TRBJ1-1,few,CASSVQGPGAEAFF,TGTGCCAGCAGTGTACAGGGCCCAGGGGCTGAAGCTTTCTTT
TRBV11-2,NA,TRBJ2-7,many,CASSLDRLSPEQYF,TGTGCCAGCAGCTTAGATAGGTTATCGCCCGAGCAGTACTTC
TRBV4-1,TRBD1,TRBJ1-2,NA,CASSPPGDRFYGYTF,TGCGCCAGCAGCCCCCCGGGGGACAGGTTCTATGGCTACACCTTC
TRBV7-3,NA,TRBJ2-1,few,CASSLTAGYEQFF,TGTGCCAGCAGCTTAACTGCGGGGTATGAGCAGTTCTTC
TRBV13,TRBD1,TRBJ1-2,NA,CASSPGTGAYGYTF,TGTGCCAGCAGCCCAGGGACAGGGGCCTATGGCTACACCTTC
TRBV28,TRBD1,TRBJ2-3,NA,CASNRDRGQTDTQYF,TGTGCCAGCAACCGGGACAGGGGGCAGACAGATACGCAGTATTTT
TRBV25-1,TRBD1,TRBJ1-6,NA,CASDPTGTGISPLHF,TGTGCCAGCGATCCCACCGGGACAGGGATTTCACCCCTCCACTTT
TRBV20-1,TRBD1,TRBJ1-2,few,CSARDQRQGAIYGYTF,TGCAGTGCTAGAGATCAGAGACAGGGGGCTATCTATGGCTACACCTTC
TRBV7-9,TRBD2,TRBJ2-5,NA,CASSFSSGEETQYF,TGTGCCAGCAGCTTTTCTAGCGGCGAAGAGACCCAGTACTTC
TRBV6-6,NA,TRBJ1-1,few,CASFLGGQGTEAFF,TGTGCCAGCTTCCTTGGGGGGCAGGGGACTGAAGCTTTCTTT
TRBV29-1,TRBD2,TRBJ2-3,many,CSVDGTSGYTDTQYF,TGCAGCGTTGACGGGACTAGCGGATACACAGATACGCAGTATTTT
TRBV5-1,NA,TRBJ2-7,many,CASSLDGEQYF,TGCGCCAGCAGCTTGGATGGCGAGCAGTACTTC
TRBV12-3/TRBV12-4,NA,TRBJ1-4,NA,CASSLGRGGEKLFF,TGTGCCAGCAGTTTAGGCAGGGGAGGTGAAAAACTGTTTTTT
TRBV20-1,NA,TRBJ2-2,many,CSARVAGTGELFF,TGCAGTGCTAGAGTGGCAGGCACCGGGGAGCTGTTTTTT
TRBV7-9,NA,TRBJ2-7,NA,CASSLGAADEQYF,TGTGCCAGCAGCTTAGGGGCCGCCGACGAGCAGTACTTC
TRBV7-2,TRBD2,TRBJ2-7,few,CASSFYAGAYEQYF,TGTGCCAGCAGCTTCTATGCGGGGGCCTACGAGCAGTACTTC
TRBV7-8,NA,TRBJ2-1,NA,CASRGFLNEQFF,TGTGCCAGCAGGGGATTTCTTAATGAGCAGTTCTTC
TRBV6-2/TRBV6-3,NA,TRBJ2-5,few,CASRPTAQETQYF,TGTGCCAGCAGACCGACAGCGCAAGAGACCCAGTACTTC
TRBV6-2/TRBV6-3,TRBD2,TRBJ2-7,NA,CASSWTSGGHNTYEQYF,TGTGCCAGCAGTTGGACTAGCGGGGGGCACAATACCTACGAGCAGTACTTC
TRBV5-1,TRBD2,TRBJ2-5,many,CASSPGLEVTQYF,TGCGCCAGCAGTCCCGGACTAGAGGTGACCCAGTACTTC
TRBV28,NA,TRBJ1-1,NA,CASRSTKTLILSNTEAFF,TGTGCCAGCAGATCAACCAAGACATTAATCCTTTCGAACACTGAAGCTTTCTTT
TRBV7-2,NA,TRBJ2-2,many,CASRGTPTGELFF,TGTGCCAGCAGAGGGACACCCACCGGGGAGCTGTTTTTT
TRBV27,NA,TRBJ2-2,few,CASASGALTGELFF,TGTGCCAGCGCATCGGGGGCTTTAACCGGGGAGCTGTTTTTT
TRBV29-1,NA,TRBJ2-2,NA,CSVVQRAGELFF,TGCAGCGTTGTGCAACGGGCCGGGGAGCTGTTTTTT
TRBV6-2/TRBV6-3,NA,TRBJ1-6,few,CASVWRENSPLHF,TGTGCCAGCGTGTGGAGGGAAAATTCACCCCTCCACTTT
TRBV12-3/TRBV12-4,NA,TRBJ1-2,many,CASSSKGDGYTF,TGTGCCAGCAGTTCTAAGGGTGATGGCTACACCTTC